This entry is about one T cell receptor (beta chain). The record originates from a study of blood T cell repertoires in COVID-19. Whole-study context: T cells, B-cell-depleted T cells, or PBMCs supplied cDNA or gDNA.

Germline lookup yields CDR1 KGHSH and CDR2 LQKENI. V lost 4 bases to trimming and J lost 4 bases, with 11 bases between them. The CDR3 is made up of 14 amino acids. Profiling relied on immunoSEQ multiplex PCR, and the TCRdb table lists in-frame clones only, not all of them. In the table there are 140,000 to 150,000 clones, 60% to 85% of which are singletons. Material for sequencing was peripheral blood. The rearrangement uses TRBV18 and TRBJ2-1, with a possible D match to TRBD2 (5 bases). This receptor was obtained from a man aged 50 to 59 with acute or convalescent COVID-19. CDR3 residues: CASSLVRAYNEQFF. The DNA of the CDR3 is TGTGCCAGCTCACTGGTGCGGGCGTACAATGAGCAGTTCTTC. Complete variable domain (other parts from reference TRBV18 and TRBJ2-1): NAGVMQNPRHLVRRRGQEARLRCSPMKGHSHVYWYRQLPEEGLKFMVYLQKENIIDESGMPKERFSAEFPKEGPSILRIQQVVRGDSAAYFCASSLVRAYNEQFFGPGTRLTVL.